Sequencing of this T cell receptor (beta chain) was carried out in a study of early T cells in non-severe SARS-CoV-2 infection. Turning to the study itself: The sequenced material was bulk RNA from unsorted whole blood, and its chains were unpaired. Whole-study results and caveats: Using VDJdb, the matching emphasized anti-spike CD8 responses while missing private and CD4 specificities.

Worth noting for this clonotype: The target antigen is unknown.

Individual cDNA molecules received unique molecular identifiers. Using its own MiXCR run on the 5' RACE reads, TCRdb lists one record per CDR3 protein. Among around 27,000 distinct CDR3 sequences listed, 9% to 10% were seen once. Per the germline V gene, CDR1 is SGHNT and CDR2 is YYREEE (reference sequence). V trimming: 1 base; J trimming: 0 bases; junction bases outside the gene matches: 6. The CDR3 has 17 amino acids. The chain couples TRBV5-4 to TRBJ2-7; 11 bases match TRBD2. The sequence was obtained from an adult who was a healthcare worker with PCR-confirmed SARS-CoV-2 infection or an uninfected control (not recorded which). Sequencing was done on a sample of whole blood. DNA for the CDR3: TGTGCCAGCAGCTTGTCAGGACTAGCGGGTATCTCCTACGAGCAGTACTTC. Residues: CASSLSGLAGISYEQYF.